One sample yielded the 16 T cell receptor beta chains listed below, sequenced in a study of vaccination effects on CD4 cells after COVID-19. Some clones are missing from TCRdb's copy, which holds only in-frame ones; the method was immunoSEQ multiplex PCR. The sample consists of around 83,000 clones, 70% to 75% of them appearing once. No antigens are known for them. ViraFEST assay sequencing came after antigen-specific CD4+ T cells were expanded with viral peptide pools. The culture ran for about 10 days, and then CD4+ T cells were isolated. The sample in question was CD4+ T cells from PBMCs cultured with HCoV-229E spike peptides, obtained before COVID-19 vaccination. The receptors here all came from a human donor who received a COVID-19 vaccine.

J is TRBJ2-5 and V is TRBV7-3; D not resolved. Trimming left V 5 bases short and J 3 bases short, with 10 bases between. The CDR3 contains 13 residues. Germline loops: CDR1 SGHTA, CDR2 FQGTGA. In nucleotides, the CDR3 is TGTGCCAGCAGCCCCGCAGACAAAGAGACCCAGTACTTC. Amino acids: CASSPADKETQYF.

This clone appeared a few times. V and J are TRBV27 and TRBJ2-7; the D is unclear. Germline V gene lookup returns CDR1 MNHEY and CDR2 SMNVEV (reference sequence). V was pared by 3 bases and J by 1 base, with 13 bases between. CDR3 length: 15 residues. The chain's CDR3 is CASSLVSPESYEQYV. CDR3 sequence (DNA): TGTGCCAGCAGTTTGGTCAGCCCCGAATCCTACGAGCAGTACGTC.

The CDR3 protein is CASSLDRTYGYTF. CDR3 nucleotide sequence: TGTGCCAGCAGTTTAGACAGGACTTATGGCTACACCTTC. This sequence joins TRBV28 and TRBJ1-2, with D possibly TRBD1 on 6 matching bases. The germline gives CDR1 MDHEN, CDR2 SYDVKM. Trimming took 2 bases from V and 5 from J, leaving 9 bases between them. CDR3 length: 13 residues.

This clone was recorded a few times. The genes are TRBV11-2 and TRBJ1-6; D remains ambiguous. Between the trimmed V and J ends, which lost 5 bases and 6 bases, there was a span of 11 bases. Germline V gene lookup returns CDR1 SGHAT and CDR2 FQNNGV. This CDR3 has 14 residues. CDR3 in amino acids: CASSPGFLNSPLHF. CDR3 coding DNA: TGTGCCAGCAGCCCGGGCTTCCTTAATTCACCCCTCCACTTT.

The chain is built from TRBV6-2 or TRBV6-3 and TRBJ1-1; D gene uncertain. V lost 0 bases to trimming and J lost 7 bases, with 3 bases between them. The CDR3 has 11 amino acids. The germline V gene has CDR1 MNHEY and CDR2 SVGEGT. The DNA for the CDR3 is TGTGCCAGCAGTTACTCGAGTGAAGCTTTCTTT. As protein: CASSYSSEAFF.

The rearrangement uses TRBV27 and TRBJ1-1; 7 nucleotides align to TRBD1. From germline, CDR1 is MNHEY and CDR2 SMNVEV (reference sequence). The CDR3 totals 15 residues. J was trimmed by 2 bases and V by 2 bases; bases with no gene match: 5. This CDR3 reads CASSLVGTANTEAFF. The CDR3 DNA sequence: TGTGCCAGCAGTTTAGTAGGGACAGCTAACACTGAAGCTTTCTTT.

The chain recombines TRBV28 with TRBJ2-1; 7 bases fit TRBD1. The CDR3 loop spans 14 amino acids. V lost 8 bases, J lost 7 bases, and 11 bases stayed unmatched. Germline CDR1 reads MDHEN; CDR2 reads SYDVKM. The CDR3 coding sequence is TGTGCCAGCCGGAGGTTGAGGGGGCTGAATGAGCAGTTCTTC. This encodes CASRRLRGLNEQFF. Full variable domain (remainder filled in from reference TRBV28 and TRBJ2-1): DVKVTQSSRYLVKRTGEKVFLECVQDMDHENMFWYRQDPGLGLRLIYFSYDVKMKEKGDIPEGYSVSREKKERFSLILESASTNQTSMYLCASRRLRGLNEQFFGPGTRLTVL.

V gene TRBV7-3 combines with J gene TRBJ2-2; 8 nucleotides align to TRBD2. Trimming at V came to 7 bases and at J to 1 base, leaving 17 bases not matched to a gene. Germline CDR1 and CDR2: SGHTA and FQGTGA. The CDR3 extends over 19 amino acids. The CDR3 DNA reads TGTGCCAGCATCCAAAGCGGGGGCCCACTACCCATGAACACCGGGGAGCTGTTTTTT. Translating it yields CASIQSGGPLPMNTGELFF.

This clone was seen a single time. The chain couples TRBV9 to TRBJ1-2; 7 nucleotides match TRBD1. The CDR3 extends over 14 amino acids. Germline-derived CDR1 and CDR2 are SGDLS and YYNGEE. V was pared by 3 bases and J by 4 bases, with 6 bases of the junction left unmatched. CDR3 in DNA: TGTGCCAGCAGCGCACAGGGGTTGGGCTATGGCTACACCTTC. Translating gives CASSAQGLGYGYTF.

This clone was seen once. V is TRBV3-1 (or the pseudogene TRBV3-2) and J is TRBJ1-1; TRBD1 is a possible D gene (5 bases). Germline CDR1 and CDR2: LGHDT and YNNKEL (reference sequence). V shed 1 base and J shed 9 bases, with 9 bases lying between them. The CDR3 loop spans 12 amino acids. The DNA of the CDR3 is TGTGCCAGCAGCCAAGGACAGAGTAAAGCTTTCTTT. Translating it yields CASSQGQSKAFF.

V usage is TRBV3-1 (or the pseudogene TRBV3-2) and J usage is TRBJ1-2, with 8 positions matching TRBD1. CDR1 is LGHDT and CDR2 is YNNKEL in the germline V gene (reference sequence). V lost 5 bases to trimming and J lost 8 bases; unmatched junction nucleotides: 13. The CDR3 contains 15 residues. The CDR3: CASSRYGTGARGYTF. In nucleotides, the CDR3 is TGTGCCAGCAGCAGATACGGGACAGGAGCACGGGGCTACACCTTC.

This clone was recorded a few times. V and J are TRBV6-1 and TRBJ1-2; 9 bases agree with TRBD1. Looked up from germline, CDR1 is MNHNS and CDR2 is SASEGT. Losses at the gene ends were 0 bases for V and 7 bases for J; bases not matched to a gene: 15. This CDR3 has 18 residues. The CDR3 DNA reads TGTGCCAGCAGTGAAGCGAACTTCGGAGGGACAGGGATACTTGGCTACACCTTC. It yields the protein CASSEANFGGTGILGYTF.

This clone has just a few counts. The rearrangement uses TRBV5-1 and TRBJ1-1; D ambiguous. Per the germline V gene, CDR1 is SGHRS and CDR2 is YFSETQ. CDR3 length equals 14 residues. Trimming stripped 4 bases from V and 1 base from J, with 11 bases between. The CDR3 is CASSHSQTNTEAFF. CDR3 DNA sequence: TGCGCCAGCAGCCATTCACAGACGAACACTGAAGCTTTCTTT.

The rearrangement uses TRBV19 and TRBJ2-5, with D maybe TRBD2 (5 bases). CDR3 length equals 14 residues. Trimming stripped 6 bases from V and 1 base from J, with 12 bases between. Per the germline V gene, CDR1 is LNHDA and CDR2 is SQIVND (reference sequence). In DNA, the CDR3 is TGTGCCAGTAGCCCTGGACTCTTCCAAGAGACCCAGTACTTC. It codes for CASSPGLFQETQYF.

Only a few counts were recorded for this clone. This sequence joins TRBV6-2 or TRBV6-3 and TRBJ1-2; 7 nucleotides agree with TRBD1. Germline-derived CDR1 and CDR2 are MNHEY and SVGEGT. Trimming at V came to 5 bases and at J to 2 bases, leaving 5 bases not matched to a gene. The length of the CDR3 is 14 residues. CDR3 sequence: CASSHLTGNYGYTF. DNA for the CDR3: TGTGCCAGCAGTCACCTGACAGGGAACTATGGCTACACCTTC.

The gene calls are TRBV24-1 and TRBJ2-7; a possible D gene is TRBD1 (5 bases). The CDR3 contains 14 residues. Germline CDR1 KGHDR, CDR2 SFDVKD. The V end was cut by 8 bases, the J end by 6 bases, with 19 bases between. This chain's CDR3 is CATTPGPWGSEQYV. The CDR3 bases are TGTGCCACCACCCCAGGACCCTGGGGCTCCGAGCAGTACGTC.